The 3 T cell receptor beta chains presented below share a single source sample, sequenced in a study of blood T cell repertoires in COVID-19. TCRdb keeps only in-frame clones here, not all; method: immunoSEQ multiplex PCR. The sample carries a few hundred thousand clones, roughly 82% recorded once. The sequenced material came from peripheral blood. Receptors were obtained from a woman aged 45 to 65 with acute or convalescent COVID-19.

The chain couples TRBV28 to TRBJ2-1; tentative D call: TRBD2 (5 bases). V was cut by 7 bases and J by 2 bases, with 9 bases left in between. Germline loops: CDR1 MDHEN, CDR2 SYDVKM. The CDR3 is made up of 13 amino acids. CDR3 residues: CASKRETYNEQFF. The CDR3 DNA is TGTGCCAGCAAAAGGGAGACCTACAATGAGCAGTTCTTC.

The gene calls are TRBV7-8 and TRBJ2-5; 9 bases are a match to TRBD2. V dropped 3 bases and J dropped 1; count of bases not matched to a gene: 6. This CDR3 has 16 amino acids. Per the germline V gene, CDR1 is SGHVS and CDR2 is FQNEAQ. The chain's CDR3 is CASSFLSGSVQETQYF. CDR3 sequence (DNA): TGTGCCAGCAGCTTCCTTAGCGGGAGTGTCCAAGAGACCCAGTACTTC.

The gene calls are TRBV29-1 and TRBJ2-7; maybe TRBD1 (6 bases). CDR3 length: 12 residues. The V end was cut by 7 bases, the J end by 3 bases, with 13 bases between. Germline V gene lookup returns CDR1 SQVTM and CDR2 ANQGSEA. The CDR3 reads CSATMTGYEQYF. The CDR3 DNA follows: TGCAGCGCAACCATGACAGGCTACGAGCAGTACTTC.